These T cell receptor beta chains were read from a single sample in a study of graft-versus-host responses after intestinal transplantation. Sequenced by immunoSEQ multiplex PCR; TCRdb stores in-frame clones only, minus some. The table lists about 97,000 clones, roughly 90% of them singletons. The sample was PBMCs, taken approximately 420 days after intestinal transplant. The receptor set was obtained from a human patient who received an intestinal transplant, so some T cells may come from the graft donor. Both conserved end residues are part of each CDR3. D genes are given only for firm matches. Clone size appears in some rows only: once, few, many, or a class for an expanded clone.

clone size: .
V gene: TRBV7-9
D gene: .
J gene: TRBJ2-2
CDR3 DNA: TGTGCCATCACCACCGGGGAGCTGTTTTTT
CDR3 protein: CAITTGELFF

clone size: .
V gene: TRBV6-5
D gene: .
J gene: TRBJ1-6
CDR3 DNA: TGTGCCAGCAGTGAAGGGAAGAATTCACCCCTCCACTTT
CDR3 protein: CASSEGKNSPLHF

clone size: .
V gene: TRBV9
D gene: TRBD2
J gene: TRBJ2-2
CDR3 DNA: TGTGCCAGGAGAATCCGGACTAGCGGGGCTCCCCCGAACACCGGGGAGCTGTTTTTT
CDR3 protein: CARRIRTSGAPPNTGELFF

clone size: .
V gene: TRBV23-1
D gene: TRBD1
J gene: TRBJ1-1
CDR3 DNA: TGCGCCAGCAGTCAAGGGACAGGGGGCCCTAAGAACACTGAAGCTTTCTTT
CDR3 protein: CASSQGTGGPKNTEAFF

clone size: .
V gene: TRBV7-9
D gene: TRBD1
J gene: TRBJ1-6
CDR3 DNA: TGTGCCAGCAGCCCCGGGACAGGGAGGTCACCCCTCCACTTT
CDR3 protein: CASSPGTGRSPLHF

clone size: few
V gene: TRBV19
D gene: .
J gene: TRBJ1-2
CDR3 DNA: TGTGCCAGTAGTATATGGCAGGAGGCTGGCTACACCTTC
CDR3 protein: CASSIWQEAGYTF

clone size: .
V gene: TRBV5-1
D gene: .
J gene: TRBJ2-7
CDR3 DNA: TGCGCCAGCAGTGTCGTGCGGGACCCTACCTACGAGCAGTACTTC
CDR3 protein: CASSVVRDPTYEQYF

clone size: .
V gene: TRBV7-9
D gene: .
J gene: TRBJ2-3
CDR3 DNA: TGTGCCAGCAGCCCAGGGACAGATACGCAGTATTTT
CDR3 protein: CASSPGTDTQYF

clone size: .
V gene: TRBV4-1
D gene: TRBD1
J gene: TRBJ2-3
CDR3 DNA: TGCGCCAGCAGCCTCCCGGGACAGGTCCGGTATACGCAGTATTTT
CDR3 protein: CASSLPGQVRYTQYF

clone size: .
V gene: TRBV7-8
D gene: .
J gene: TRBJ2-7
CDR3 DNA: TGTGCCAGCAGCTTACCGGGGGGCGTCTACGAGCAGTACTTC
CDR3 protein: CASSLPGGVYEQYF

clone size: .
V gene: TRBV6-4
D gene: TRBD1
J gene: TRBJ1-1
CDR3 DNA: TGTGCCAGCAGTGCGGAACAGGGGAGGACTGAAGCTTTCTTT
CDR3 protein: CASSAEQGRTEAFF

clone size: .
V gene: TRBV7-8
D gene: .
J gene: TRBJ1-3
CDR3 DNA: TGTGCCAGCAGCCTAGCCGGGACATCCAGCTCTGGAAACACCATATATTTT
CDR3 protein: CASSLAGTSSSGNTIYF

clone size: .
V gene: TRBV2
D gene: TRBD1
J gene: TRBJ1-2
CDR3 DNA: TGTGCCAGCAGACAGGGGGCGAACTATGGCTACACCTTC
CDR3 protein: CASRQGANYGYTF

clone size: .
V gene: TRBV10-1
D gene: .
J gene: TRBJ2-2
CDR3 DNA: TGCGCCAGCAGTGTGCAGGAAGGGGAGCTGTTTTTT
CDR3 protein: CASSVQEGELFF

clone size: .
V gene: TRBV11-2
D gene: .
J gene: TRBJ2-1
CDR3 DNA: TGTGCCAGCAGCTCCAGGGGTTTAGGGTTGGGTGAGCAGTTCTTC
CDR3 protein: CASSSRGLGLGEQFF

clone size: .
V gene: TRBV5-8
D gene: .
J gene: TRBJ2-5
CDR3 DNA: TGTGCCAGCAGGCAACAGGGCCTCCTCATAGAGACCCAGTACTTC
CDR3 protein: CASRQQGLLIETQYF

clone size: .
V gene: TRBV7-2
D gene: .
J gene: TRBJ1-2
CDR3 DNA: TGTGCCAGCAGCTTTCATGGGAACTATGGCTACACCTTC
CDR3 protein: CASSFHGNYGYTF

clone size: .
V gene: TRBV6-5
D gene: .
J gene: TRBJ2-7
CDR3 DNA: TGTGCCAGCAGTTCCCGGCCTCTTCAGGGCGAGCAGTACTTC
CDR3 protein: CASSSRPLQGEQYF

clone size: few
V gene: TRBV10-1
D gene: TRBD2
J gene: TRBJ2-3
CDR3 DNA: TGCGCCAGCAGTGAGGGGAGCGGGGTAACAGATACGCAGTATTTT
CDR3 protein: CASSEGSGVTDTQYF

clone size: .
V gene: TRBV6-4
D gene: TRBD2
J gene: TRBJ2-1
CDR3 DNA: TGTGCCAGCAGTGGGGTCAGCGGGGGGGTCGATGAGCAGTTCTTC
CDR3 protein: CASSGVSGGVDEQFF

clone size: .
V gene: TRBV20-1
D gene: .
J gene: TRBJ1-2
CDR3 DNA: TGCAGTGCTAGGACAGGTGGTGGCTACACCTTC
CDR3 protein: CSARTGGGYTF

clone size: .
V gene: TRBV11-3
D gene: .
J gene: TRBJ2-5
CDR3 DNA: TGTGCCAGCAGCTCCGGATACCAAGAGACCCAGTACTTC
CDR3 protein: CASSSGYQETQYF

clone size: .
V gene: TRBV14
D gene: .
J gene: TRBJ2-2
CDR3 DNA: TGTGCCAGCACCCGGGCTGGCACCGGGGAGCTGTTTTTT
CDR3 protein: CASTRAGTGELFF

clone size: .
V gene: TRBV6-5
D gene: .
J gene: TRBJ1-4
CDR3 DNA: TGTGCCAGCAGTTACTCGAGTTTCGGGAAGGGTGAAAAACTGTTTTTT
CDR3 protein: CASSYSSFGKGEKLFF

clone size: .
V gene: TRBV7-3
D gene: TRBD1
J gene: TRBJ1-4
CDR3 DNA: TGTGCCAGCAGCTTAACCGGGACAGGGGTTGAAAAACTGTTTTTT
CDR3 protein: CASSLTGTGVEKLFF

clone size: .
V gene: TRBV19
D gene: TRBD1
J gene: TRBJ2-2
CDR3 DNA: TGTGCCAGTAGTCCCACAGGGGGGACCGGGGAGCTGTTTTTT
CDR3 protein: CASSPTGGTGELFF

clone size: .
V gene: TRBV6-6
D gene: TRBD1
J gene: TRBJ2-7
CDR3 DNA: TGTGCCAGCAGTTACGGGACAGGAAGATTTTACGAGCAGTACTTC
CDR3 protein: CASSYGTGRFYEQYF

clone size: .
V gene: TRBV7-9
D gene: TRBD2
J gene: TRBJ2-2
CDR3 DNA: TGTGCCAGCAGCTCCTTAGCGGGGAACACCGGGGAGCTGTTTTTT
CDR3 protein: CASSSLAGNTGELFF

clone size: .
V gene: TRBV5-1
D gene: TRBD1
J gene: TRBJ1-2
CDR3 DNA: TGCGCCAGCAGCTTAGGGACAGGATCTAACTATGGCTACACCTTC
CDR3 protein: CASSLGTGSNYGYTF

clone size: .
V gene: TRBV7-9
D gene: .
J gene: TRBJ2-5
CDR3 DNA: TGTGCCAGCAGCTCCCAGGCCGGGACGGCATATACCTACCAAGAGACCCAGTACTTC
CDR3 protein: CASSSQAGTAYTYQETQYF

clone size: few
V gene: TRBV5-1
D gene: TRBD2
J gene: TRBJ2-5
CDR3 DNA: TGTGCCAGCAGGCCAGGACTAGTGGCGGAGACCCAGTACTTC
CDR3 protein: CASRPGLVAETQYF

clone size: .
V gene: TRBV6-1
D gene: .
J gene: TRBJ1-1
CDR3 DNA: TGTGCCAGCAGTGAAGCGCAAAACACTGAAGCTTTCTTT
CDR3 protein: CASSEAQNTEAFF

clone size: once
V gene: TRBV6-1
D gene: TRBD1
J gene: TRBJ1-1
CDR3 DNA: TGTGCCAGCAGTGGGGACAGGGCTAGCACTGAAGCTTTCTTT
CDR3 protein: CASSGDRASTEAFF

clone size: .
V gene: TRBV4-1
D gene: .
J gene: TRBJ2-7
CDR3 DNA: TGCGCCAGCAGCCCGCAGGGATGGAAAACCCCCTACGAGCAGTACTTC
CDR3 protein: CASSPQGWKTPYEQYF

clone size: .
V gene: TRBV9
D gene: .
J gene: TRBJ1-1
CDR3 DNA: TGTGCCAGCAGCCCTTTTAAGAACACTGAAGCTTTCTTT
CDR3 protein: CASSPFKNTEAFF

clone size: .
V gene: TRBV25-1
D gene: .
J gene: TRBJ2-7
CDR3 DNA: TGTGCCAGCAGTGAAGGTTGGTCCGGGCCAACCTACGAGCAGTACTTC
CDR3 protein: CASSEGWSGPTYEQYF

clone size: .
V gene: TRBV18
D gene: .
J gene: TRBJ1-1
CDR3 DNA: TGTGCCAGCTCACCGAGGCAAGGGGCCACTGAAGCTTTCTTT
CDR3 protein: CASSPRQGATEAFF

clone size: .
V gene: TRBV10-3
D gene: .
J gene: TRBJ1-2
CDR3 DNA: TGTGCCATCAGTGTCGCCAGGGGCCGCGGCTACACCTTC
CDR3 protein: CAISVARGRGYTF

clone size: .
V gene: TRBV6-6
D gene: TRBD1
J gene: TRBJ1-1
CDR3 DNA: TGTGCCAGCAGTTACTATGGACAGGGCACTGAAGCTTTCTTT
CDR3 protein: CASSYYGQGTEAFF

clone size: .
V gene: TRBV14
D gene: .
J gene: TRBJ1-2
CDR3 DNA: TGTGCCAGCAGCCCAAGACAGCTCTATGGCTACACCTTC
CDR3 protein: CASSPRQLYGYTF

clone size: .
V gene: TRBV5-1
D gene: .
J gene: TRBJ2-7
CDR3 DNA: TGCGCCAGCAGCCCCTCGCACCGCGGGGAAAGCTCCTACGAGCAGTACTTC
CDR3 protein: CASSPSHRGESSYEQYF

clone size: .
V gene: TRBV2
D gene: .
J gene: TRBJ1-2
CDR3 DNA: TGTGCCAGGATTGTAACAGGGAGAGGTGGCTATGGCTACACCTTC
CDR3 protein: CARIVTGRGGYGYTF

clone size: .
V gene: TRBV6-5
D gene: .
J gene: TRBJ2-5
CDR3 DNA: TGTGCCAGCAGTGCACGGGGGGCCGGCCGGGAGACCCAGTACTTC
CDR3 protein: CASSARGAGRETQYF

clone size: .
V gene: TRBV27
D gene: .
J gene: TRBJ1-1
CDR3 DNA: TGTGCCAGCAGTGTCTATGCCGGGGGGATCACTGAAGCTTTCTTT
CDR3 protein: CASSVYAGGITEAFF

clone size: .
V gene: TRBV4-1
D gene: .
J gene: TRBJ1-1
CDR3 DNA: TGCGCCAGCAGCCAGGGGAGGGACCCTGAAGCTTTCTTT
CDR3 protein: CASSQGRDPEAFF

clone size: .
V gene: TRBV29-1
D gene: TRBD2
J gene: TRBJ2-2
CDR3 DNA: TGCAGCGTTGGTAGCGGGGGTGGAAACACCGGGGAGCTGTTTTTT
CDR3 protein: CSVGSGGGNTGELFF

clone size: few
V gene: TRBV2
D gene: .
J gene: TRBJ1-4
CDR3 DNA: TGTGCCAGCAGTGAAAGGACATTTCTGTTTTTT
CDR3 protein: CASSERTFLFF

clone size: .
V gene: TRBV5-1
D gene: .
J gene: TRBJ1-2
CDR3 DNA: TGCGCCAGCAGCTTGTGGGGCGTTGGCTACACCTTC
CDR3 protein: CASSLWGVGYTF

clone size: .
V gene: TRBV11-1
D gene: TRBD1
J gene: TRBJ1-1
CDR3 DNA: TGTGCCAGCAGCCGACGACAGGGGAGCACTGAAGCTTTCTTT
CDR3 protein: CASSRRQGSTEAFF